This TCR beta chain came from a study of breast tumors, draining lymph nodes, adjacent tissues. TCRdb used MiXCR to reprocess the multiplex PCR reads, holding one entry per CDR3 protein. The repertoire holds about 200,000 distinct CDR3 sequences, with roughly 31% as singletons. Points from the study as a whole: Tumor repertoires ranked between lymph nodes and nontumor tissue in diversity, with V and J gene preferences.

Axillary draining lymph nodes of breast cancer patients supplied the node samples. The V end was cut by 0 bases, the J end by 2 bases, with 11 bases between. The CDR3 is made up of 15 amino acids. CDR1 is LGHDT, CDR2 YNNKEL, per germline (reference sequence). This clonotype has ten or more counts. Its antigen is undetermined. The rearrangement joins TRBV3-1 to TRBJ2-7; possibly TRBD1 or TRBD2 for D (5 bases each). The source is a female donor with breast cancer. Some clones in this sample may be carry-over from other donors' samples. The sample was axillary lymph node tissue. The CDR3 spells CASSQEGWGPYEQYF. CDR3 nucleotides: TGTGCCAGCAGCCAAGAGGGCTGGGGACCCTACGAGCAGTACTTC.